A selection of T cell receptor beta chains follows, all from one sample in a study of blood T cells in healthy people across ages. TCRdb re-derived calls from the 5' RACE reads in MiXCR, one entry per CDR3 protein. The sample consists of 1.5 million to 1.9 million distinct CDR3 sequences, roughly two fifths of them appearing once. The sample taken for sequencing was blood. These receptors were collected from a woman between 18 and 29 years old in good health. Each CDR3 is given with its conserved first and last residue. The D gene is left open where the match is weak. The size of a clone is reported for some rows only, either as once, few or many, or as a class for expanded clones.

cdr3_aa cdr3_nt clone_size v_call d_call j_call cdr3_length
CASSQFATEQETQYF TGTGCCAGCAGCCAATTTGCGACAGAACAAGAGACCCAGTACTTC few TRBV3-1 . TRBJ2-5 15
CASSSPHRGFYEQYF TGTGCCAGCAGCTCCCCGCACAGGGGGTTCTACGAGCAGTACTTC . TRBV7-2 TRBD1 TRBJ2-7 15
CASSPMTSGGSYNEQFF TGTGCCAGCAGCCCAATGACTAGCGGGGGCTCCTACAATGAGCAGTTCTTC . TRBV3-1 TRBD2 TRBJ2-1 17
CASRSKGREGSTDTQYF TGTGCCAGCAGGAGCAAAGGTCGGGAGGGGAGCACAGATACGCAGTATTTT . TRBV6-2/TRBV6-3 TRBD2 TRBJ2-3 17
CASAGGGSYNEQFF TGTGCCAGCGCGGGGGGCGGATCCTACAATGAGCAGTTCTTC few TRBV6-5 TRBD2 TRBJ2-1 14
CASSRTDGGYGYTF TGTGCCAGCAGCCGGACAGATGGTGGCTATGGCTACACCTTC . TRBV3-1 . TRBJ1-2 14
CASSSTGASIPYGYTF TGTGCCAGCAGTTCGACAGGGGCGAGTATCCCCTATGGCTACACCTTC . TRBV12-3/TRBV12-4 TRBD1 TRBJ1-2 16
CASSPDRTLGYTF TGTGCCAGCAGCCCGGACAGGACATTGGGCTACACCTTC . TRBV7-8 TRBD1 TRBJ1-2 13
CASSTNPTTNYGYTF TGTGCCAGCAGCACGAACCCCACAACTAACTATGGCTACACCTTC few TRBV7-2 . TRBJ1-2 15
CASSLLRWREGIDTQYF TGTGCCAGCAGCTTACTACGCTGGCGGGAGGGGATTGATACGCAGTATTTT once TRBV7-9 TRBD2 TRBJ2-3 17
CASSVRSDGQPQHF TGTGCCAGCAGCGTCCGGTCGGATGGGCAGCCCCAGCATTTT few TRBV9 . TRBJ1-5 14
CASRSGGANGELFF TGTGCCAGCAGAAGCGGGGGGGCCAACGGGGAGCTGTTTTTT once TRBV7-9 TRBD2 TRBJ2-2 14
CASSYSRARCYREQFF TGTGCCAGCAGTTACTCGAGGGCCCGATGTTACCGTGAGCAGTTCTTC . TRBV6-2/TRBV6-3 . TRBJ2-1 16
CSAYRDSNSYEQYF TGCAGTGCTTACCGGGACAGCAACTCCTACGAGCAGTACTTC few TRBV20-1 TRBD1 TRBJ2-7 14
CASSTSTGTTEAFF TGTGCCAGCAGCACGAGCACAGGTACCACTGAAGCTTTCTTT . TRBV9 . TRBJ1-1 14
CASTNTGELFF TGTGCCAGCACGAACACCGGGGAGCTGTTTTTT many TRBV27 . TRBJ2-2 11
CASSGLAGRGDTQYF TGTGCCAGCAGTGGACTAGCGGGACGCGGGGATACGCAGTATTTT . TRBV12-3/TRBV12-4 TRBD2 TRBJ2-3 15
CSARDQRGVYNEQFF TGCAGTGCTAGAGATCAGCGGGGGGTCTACAATGAGCAGTTCTTC . TRBV20-1 TRBD2 TRBJ2-1 15
CSASFGQGAYEQYF TGCAGTGCTAGTTTTGGACAGGGAGCCTACGAGCAGTACTTC . TRBV20-1 TRBD1 TRBJ2-7 14
CASSYLGGAEAFF TGCGCCAGCAGTTATCTTGGGGGCGCTGAAGCTTTCTTT . TRBV4-1 . TRBJ1-1 13
CAISDDRDEQYF TGTGCCATCAGCGACGACAGGGACGAGCAGTACTTC . TRBV10-3 TRBD1 TRBJ2-7 12
CSALTSGVEQYF TGCAGTGCGCTCACTAGCGGGGTCGAGCAGTACTTC . TRBV20-1 TRBD2 TRBJ2-7 12
CASSVGYGGAETQYF TGTGCCAGCAGCGTGGGTTACGGGGGGGCAGAGACCCAGTACTTC . TRBV9 TRBD2 TRBJ2-5 15
CSARIRSSYNEQFF TGCAGTGCTAGGATAAGGAGCTCCTACAATGAGCAGTTCTTC . TRBV20-1 . TRBJ2-1 14
CASSFGQGDLNTQYF TGCGCCAGCAGCTTCGGACAGGGTGACTTGAATACGCAGTATTTT few TRBV5-1 TRBD1 TRBJ2-3 15
CASSQDPADNEQFF TGTGCCAGCAGCCAAGACCCCGCAGACAATGAGCAGTTCTTC few TRBV4-2 . TRBJ2-1 14
CAISESNQEKLFF TGTGCCATCAGTGAGTCGAACCAAGAAAAACTGTTTTTT . TRBV10-3 . TRBJ1-4 13
CASSLFSGPRREKLFF TGCGCCAGCAGCTTATTTTCCGGCCCCAGGCGAGAAAAACTGTTTTTT few TRBV5-1 . TRBJ1-4 16
CASSLEVRNNEQFF TGTGCCAGCAGCTTAGAGGTCAGGAACAATGAGCAGTTCTTC few TRBV7-9 . TRBJ2-1 14
CSHEGQGVGYNEQFF TGCAGTCACGAGGGACAGGGAGTAGGTTACAATGAGCAGTTCTTC . TRBV20-1 TRBD1 TRBJ2-1 15
CASSPAPTPNYGYTF TGCGCCAGCAGCCCTGCTCCCACCCCGAACTATGGCTACACCTTC few TRBV5-1 . TRBJ1-2 15
CASSQRVLADLYNEQFF TGCGCCAGCAGCCAAAGGGTCCTAGCGGACCTATACAATGAGCAGTTCTTC . TRBV4-1 TRBD2 TRBJ2-1 17
CASSGQGRLGYGYTF TGTGCCAGCAGTGGACAGGGGAGGTTGGGGTATGGCTACACCTTC . TRBV12-3/TRBV12-4 TRBD1 TRBJ1-2 15
CSARVGGYTEAFF TGCAGTGCTAGAGTAGGGGGATACACTGAAGCTTTCTTT . TRBV20-1 . TRBJ1-1 13
CASRDREYNQPQHF TGTGCCAGCCGGGACAGGGAATACAATCAGCCCCAGCATTTT . TRBV27 TRBD1 TRBJ1-5 14
CSASQYQAPYGYTF TGCAGTGCTAGCCAGTACCAGGCCCCCTATGGCTACACCTTC . TRBV20-1 . TRBJ1-2 14
CASSVQGSGELFF TGTGCCAGCAGCGTCCAGGGGTCCGGGGAGCTGTTTTTT few TRBV7-3 . TRBJ2-2 13